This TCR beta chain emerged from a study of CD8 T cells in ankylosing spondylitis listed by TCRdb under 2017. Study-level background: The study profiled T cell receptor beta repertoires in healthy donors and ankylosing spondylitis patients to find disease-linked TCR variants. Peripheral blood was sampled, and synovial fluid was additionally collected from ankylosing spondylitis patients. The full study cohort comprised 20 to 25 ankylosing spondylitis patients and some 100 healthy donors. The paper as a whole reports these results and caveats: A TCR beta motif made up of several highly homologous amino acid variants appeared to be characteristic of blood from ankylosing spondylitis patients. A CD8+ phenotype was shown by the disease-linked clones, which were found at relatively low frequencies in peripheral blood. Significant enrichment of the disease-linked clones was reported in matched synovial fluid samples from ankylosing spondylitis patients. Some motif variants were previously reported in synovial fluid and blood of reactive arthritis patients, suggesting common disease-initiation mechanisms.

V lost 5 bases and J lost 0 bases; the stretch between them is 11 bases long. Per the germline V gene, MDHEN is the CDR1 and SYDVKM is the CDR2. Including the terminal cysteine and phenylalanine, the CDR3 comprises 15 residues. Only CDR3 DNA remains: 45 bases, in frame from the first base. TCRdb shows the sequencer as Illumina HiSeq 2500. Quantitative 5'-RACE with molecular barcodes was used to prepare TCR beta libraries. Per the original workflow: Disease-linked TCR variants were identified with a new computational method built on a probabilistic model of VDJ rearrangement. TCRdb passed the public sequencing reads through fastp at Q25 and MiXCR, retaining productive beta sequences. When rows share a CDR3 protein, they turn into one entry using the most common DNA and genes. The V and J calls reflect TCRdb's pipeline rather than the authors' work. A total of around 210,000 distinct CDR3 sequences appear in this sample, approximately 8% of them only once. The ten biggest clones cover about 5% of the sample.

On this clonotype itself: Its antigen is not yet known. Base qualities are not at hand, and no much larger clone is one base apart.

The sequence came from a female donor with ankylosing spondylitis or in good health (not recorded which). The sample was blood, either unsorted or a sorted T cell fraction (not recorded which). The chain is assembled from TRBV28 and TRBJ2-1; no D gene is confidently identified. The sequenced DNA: TGTGCCAGCAGTCCTCAGGTGTTCTCCTACAATGAGCAGTTCTTC. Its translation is CASSPQVFSYNEQFF.